These 23 T cell receptor beta chains originate from one sample sequenced in a study of tissue T cells after allogeneic stem cell transplantation. The assay was immunoSEQ multiplex PCR, and TCRdb's table has in-frame clones only and misses some. The sample holds roughly 10,000 clones, roughly two fifths seen once. The sample's time point: mouse harvest day 7 after allogeneic transplant. Each mouse received 10^7 T-cell-depleted marrow cells plus 10^6 splenic CD5+ T cells by tail vein. Sequencing was performed on skin. These receptors all come from a female BALB/c mouse given C57BL/6 T cells with graft-versus-host disease after an allogeneic hematopoietic cell transplant.

The sample holds one count of this clone. Gene names and germline match the mouse. The sequence runs out 1 residue before the end of the CDR3; the remainder is reconstructed from the germline J gene. The V gene is TRBV3, the J gene TRBJ2-3, with a possible D match to TRBD2 (6 bases). The germline CDR1 and CDR2 sequences are SNHLY and FYNGKV (reference sequence). The CDR3 is made up of 15 amino acids. V lost 5 bases to trimming and J lost 0 bases, with 12 bases between them. CDR3 loop: CASSPWGSSAETLYF. The DNA read from the CDR3 is TGTGCCAGCAGCCCCTGGGGCTCTAGTGCAGAAACGCTGTAT.

As concerns this clone: The listed genes are named as in mouse. The read gets to within 1 residue of the CDR3 end, and the germline J gene fills in the rest. The chain combines TRBV13-3 with TRBJ2-7, with 10 positions matching TRBD2. J gave up 0 bases and V 5 bases, and 2 bases lay outside the gene matches. The CDR3 consists of 14 residues. The V gene's germline CDR1 is NNHDY and CDR2 SYVADS. CDR3 sequence: CASRGTGDSYEQYF. Partial CDR3 DNA: TGTGCCAGCAGGGGGACTGGGGACTCCTATGAACAGTAC.

The table lists this clone with a few counts. The gene names given are mouse names. Coverage ceases 1 residue before the CDR3 finishes, and the germline J gene fills in the end. The chain joins TRBV19 to TRBJ2-3; unclear D gene. CDR1 FNHDT and CDR2 SITEND come from the germline V gene (reference sequence). The CDR3 covers 15 residues. The V end lost 0 bases, the J end lost 0 bases, and 8 bases lay between the germline ends. The chain's CDR3 is CASSIAQSSAETLYF. Incomplete CDR3 DNA: TGTGCCAGCAGTATAGCGCAATCTAGTGCAGAAACGCTGTAT.

As to this clone: Gene names are the mouse ones. From the germline J gene comes the end of the CDR3, since the read stops 1 residue before it. The chain joins TRBV1 to TRBJ2-3; D perhaps matches TRBD2 (5 bases). The CDR3 loop spans 14 amino acids. The V and J ends lost 1 base and 0 bases respectively, with 5 bases between them. In germline, CDR1 is NSQYPW, CDR2 LRSPGD (reference sequence). The CDR3 here is CTCSAAGSAETLYF. Incomplete CDR3 DNA: TGCACCTGCAGTGCAGCTGGGAGTGCAGAAACGCTGTAT.

Of note for this clone: Germline and genes here are mouse. The read terminates 1 residue before the CDR3 end, so the remaining end is supplied by the germline J gene. The chain joins TRBV26 to TRBJ2-3, with TRBD1 as a possible D gene (5 bases). The CDR3 consists of 14 residues. Germline CDR1 and CDR2: KGHPV and FQNQEV (reference sequence). Deletions cut 6 bases from V and 0 bases from J, with 10 bases between. The CDR3 DNA, read in part, is TGTGCCAGCAGACCAGGGCCTAGTGCAGAAACGCTGTAT. This codes for CASRPGPSAETLY. The CDR3 in full is CASRPGPSAETLYF.

A single count supports this clone. All gene names here are mouse names. The observed sequence ends 1 residue before the CDR3 terminus, with the missing tail filled in from the germline J gene. The rearrangement uses TRBV3 and TRBJ1-1; D is unclear. V lost 6 bases and J lost 1, with 12 bases in between. The germline CDR1 and CDR2 sequences are SNHLY and FYNGKV (reference sequence). This CDR3 contains 14 residues. CDR3: CASSIRVRNTEVFF. CDR3 DNA (partial): TGTGCCAGCAGTATTAGAGTCAGAAACACAGAAGTCTTC.

Comment on this clone: Germline and genes here are mouse. The read gets to within 1 residue of the CDR3 end, and the germline J gene fills in the rest. The chain links TRBV4 to TRBJ2-7, with 11 bases matching TRBD2. The CDR3 runs to 14 residues. J gave up 3 bases and V 5 bases, and 3 bases lay outside the gene matches. Germline assignment: CDR1 LGHDT and CDR2 YNNKQL (reference sequence). The sequenced CDR3 bases are TGTGCCAGCAGCCCTGGGACTGGGGGCTATGAACAGTAC. Its translation is CASSPGTGGYEQY. The whole CDR3 protein reads CASSPGTGGYEQYF.

Concerning this clone: Mouse names are used for the genes. The read halts 1 residue ahead of the CDR3 end, with the missing end drawn from the germline J gene. The V and J genes are TRBV26 and TRBJ1-1; D gene ambiguous. The V gene lost 2 bases and the J gene lost 0 bases, with 4 bases spanning the gap. The germline gives CDR1 KGHPV, CDR2 FQNQEV (reference sequence). The CDR3 is made up of 13 amino acids. The chain's CDR3 is CASSLGANTEVFF. The CDR3 bases that were read are TGTGCCAGCAGTCTGGGGGCAAACACAGAAGTCTTC.

For this clone: These gene names are mouse names. The CDR3 end falls 1 residue outside the read, so it is completed with the germline J gene. The chain couples TRBV13-1 to TRBJ2-7, with 11 bases fitting TRBD1. The CDR3 has 14 amino acids. Trimming at V came to 0 bases and at J to 7 bases, leaving 3 bases not matched to a gene. Germline V gives CDR1 NSHNY, CDR2 SYGAGN. The part of the CDR3 DNA that was read is TGTGCCAGCAGTGATGGGGACAGGGGGGAAGAACAGTAC. The encoded protein is CASSDGDRGEEQY. The full CDR3 is CASSDGDRGEEQYF.

By sample fraction, this clone is medium-sized. Mouse gene names apply. Read coverage stops 1 residue before the CDR3 terminus; the germline J gene supplies the remainder. This rearrangement joins TRBV14 to TRBJ2-1; TRBD2 matches 14 bases. Germline CDR1 SGHDT, CDR2 FRDEAV. With V trimmed by 5 bases and J by 3 bases, 7 bases remained unmatched. CDR3 length: 17 residues. The part of the CDR3 DNA that was read is TGTGCCAGCAGCCCTGGGACTGGGGGGGCGCCCTATGCTGAGCAGTTC. Amino acid sequence: CASSPGTGGAPYAEQF. The complete CDR3 reads CASSPGTGGAPYAEQFF. Full variable domain (missing parts from reference TRBV14 and TRBJ2-1): EAGVTQSPRYAVLQEGQAVSFWCDPISGHDTLYWYQQPRDQGPQLLVYFRDEAVIDNSQLPSDRFSAVRPKGTNSTLKIQSAKQGDTATYLCASSPGTGGAPYAEQFFGPGTRLTVL.

With respect to this clone: The genes are named according to mouse. The read terminates 1 residue ahead of where the CDR3 ends, so the germline J gene completes it. The chain couples TRBV24 to TRBJ1-1; TRBD1 aligns across 10 bases. CDR3 length equals 13 residues. The germline CDR1 and CDR2 sequences are KGHTA and FRNEEI. After removal of 11 bases from V and 3 bases from J, the junction contained 6 bases not matched to a gene. The covered CDR3 bases are TGTGCCGTCCGGGACAGGGGAGACACAGAAGTCTTC. Translation gives CAVRDRGDTEVF. The whole CDR3 protein reads CAVRDRGDTEVFF.

On this clone itself: Each gene name is a mouse one. The read finishes 1 residue shy of the CDR3 end, and the germline J gene is used to complete it. The chain employs TRBV3 and TRBJ2-4; D is ambiguous. The CDR3 is 12 residues long. V was cut by 5 bases and J by 8 bases, with 11 bases left in between. Germline loops: CDR1 SNHLY, CDR2 FYNGKV (reference sequence). The CDR3 DNA, read in part, is TGTGCCAGCAGCCCCCAACAGCGCACCTTGTAC. It translates to CASSPQQRTLY. The entire CDR3 sequence reads CASSPQQRTLYF.

This clone was seen a handful of times. Each gene name is a mouse one. The CDR3 end lies 1 residue beyond the end of the read and is filled in from the germline J gene. The J gene is TRBJ2-5, the V gene TRBV26; TRBD2 matches at 12 bases. The length of the CDR3 is 16 residues. Trimming at V came to 4 bases and at J to 4 bases, leaving 6 bases not matched to a gene. CDR1 is KGHPV and CDR2 is FQNQEV in the germline V gene (reference sequence). The chain's CDR3 is CASSPRLGGREDTQYF. The sequenced part of the CDR3 DNA is TGTGCCAGCAGTCCCCGACTGGGGGGGCGAGAAGACACCCAGTAC.

This clone was seen more than once but under ten times. Gene names and germline refer to mouse. The read stops 1 residue short of the end of the CDR3; the missing end is completed from the germline J gene. This chain connects TRBV29 to TRBJ2-1, with D possibly matching TRBD1 (5 bases). This CDR3 region has 14 residues. The germline V and J ends were trimmed by 4 bases and 1 base, with 8 bases remaining between them. Per the germline V gene, CDR1 is MSHET and CDR2 is SYDVDS. Partial CDR3 DNA: TGTGCTAGCAGTTCTTCAGGGAACTATGCTGAGCAGTTC. This sequence encodes CASSSSGNYAEQF. The CDR3 reads in full as CASSSSGNYAEQFF.

A note on this clone: Gene and germline names: mouse. The sequenced fragment ends 1 residue before the CDR3 boundary, so the rest is inferred from the germline J gene. V is TRBV26 and J is TRBJ2-3; TRBD2 aligns across 11 bases. Germline-derived CDR1 and CDR2 are KGHPV and FQNQEV (reference sequence). This CDR3 contains 14 residues. J gave up 6 bases and V 4 bases, and 3 bases lay outside the gene matches. This chain's CDR3 is CASSRGTGGETLYF. Partial CDR3 DNA: TGTGCCAGCAGTCGGGGGACTGGGGGTGAAACGCTGTAT.

Concerning this clone: Mouse germline and gene names are used. The read ends 1 residue before the CDR3 terminus; that terminus is restored from the germline J gene. The gene calls are TRBV31 and TRBJ2-3; D not resolved. Germline loops: CDR1 GKSSPN, CDR2 SITVG. This CDR3 is built from 15 residues. V was shortened by 0 bases and J by 0 bases, with 10 bases between the two germline ends. This chain's CDR3 is CAWSLVTTSAETLYF. The sequenced CDR3 bases are TGTGCCTGGAGTCTAGTAACAACTAGTGCAGAAACGCTGTAT.

Regarding this clone: Gene and germline names: mouse. Read sequence stops 1 residue before the CDR3 end, and the germline J gene provides the missing end. The chain combines TRBV26 with TRBJ1-6; tentatively, D is TRBD1 (6 bases). TRBJ1-6 is designated an ORF whose function remains uncertain. The V end was cut by 6 bases, the J end by 3 bases, with 9 bases between. Per the germline V gene, CDR1 is KGHPV and CDR2 is FQNQEV (reference sequence). The CDR3 is made up of 14 amino acids. The CDR3: CASRMTGYNSPLYF. CDR3 DNA, as far as it was read: TGTGCCAGCAGGATGACAGGCTATAATTCGCCCCTCTAC.

For this clone: All gene names here are mouse names. Read data end 1 residue before the CDR3 end; the end is taken from the germline J gene. The rearrangement joins TRBV5 to TRBJ2-4, with a possible D match to TRBD1 (6 bases). The CDR3 has 14 amino acids. CDR1 and CDR2 from the germline V gene are LGHNA and YNLKQL (reference sequence). Trimming pared 4 bases from V and 1 base from J, leaving 9 bases between. CDR3 in amino acids: CASSPGQRQNTLYF. Partial CDR3 DNA: TGTGCCAGCAGCCCTGGACAGCGTCAAAACACCTTGTAC.

This clone was observed a handful of times. Gene names are the mouse ones. The read finishes 1 residue shy of the CDR3 end, and the germline J gene is used to complete it. The chain combines TRBV13-1 with TRBJ1-2; D perhaps matches TRBD1 (6 bases). Germline V gene sequence: CDR1 NSHNY, CDR2 SYGAGN. The CDR3 runs 14 residues. V lost 5 bases, J lost 1 base, and 12 bases lay in between. The part of the CDR3 DNA that was read is TGTGCCAGCAGCCCGGGACAACAAAACTCCGACTACACC. Its translation: CASSPGQQNSDYT. The complete CDR3 protein is CASSPGQQNSDYTF.

As concerns this clone: Gene names and germline match the mouse. The CDR3 end lies 1 residue beyond the end of the read and is filled in from the germline J gene. V usage is TRBV13-2 and J usage is TRBJ1-1, with a possible D match to TRBD1 (6 bases). The germline V gene has CDR1 NNHNN and CDR2 SYGAGS (reference sequence). There are 14 residues in the CDR3. Deletions cut 3 bases from V and 4 bases from J, with 13 bases between. The CDR3 is CASGAPGGLTEVFF. The part of the CDR3 DNA that was read is TGTGCCAGCGGTGCCCCCGGGGGCCTCACAGAAGTCTTC.

Comments on this clone: Gene labels here are mouse ones. The DNA ends 1 residue before the CDR3 does, and the rest of the CDR3 is filled in from the germline J gene. Within the sample, other DNA sequences also encode this same CDR3. V and J are TRBV26 and TRBJ2-5; D unresolved. Germline V gene data show CDR1 as KGHPV and CDR2 as FQNQEV (reference sequence). The CDR3 consists of 14 residues. The germline V and J ends were trimmed by 2 bases and 0 bases, with 6 bases remaining between them. The DNA read from the CDR3 is TGTGCCAGCAGTCTGATGGTCAACCAAGACACCCAGTAC. Encoded protein: CASSLMVNQDTQY. The full CDR3 sequence reads CASSLMVNQDTQYF.

This clone rates as large. Mouse germline and gene names are used. The read comes to an end 1 residue before the CDR3 does, leaving the germline J gene to fill in the end. The chain joins TRBV19 to TRBJ2-1, with D possibly TRBD1 on 5 matching bases. Per the germline V gene, CDR1 is FNHDT and CDR2 is SITEND (reference sequence). The CDR3 loop spans 12 amino acids. Trimming cost V 4 bases and J 7 bases, with 9 bases left between them. The CDR3 protein is CASSFNRAEQFF. CDR3 DNA, as far as it was read: TGTGCCAGCAGTTTTAACAGGGCTGAGCAGTTC.

As to this clone: Gene names denote mouse genes. The sequenced CDR3 bases are TGTGCCAGCAGTCTACGGGGGTTGGCCTATGAACAGTAC. This translates into CASSLRGLAYEQY. The entire CDR3 is CASSLRGLAYEQYF. The chain couples TRBV26 to TRBJ2-7; the D call may be TRBD1 or TRBD2 (5 bases each). The read halts 1 residue ahead of the CDR3 end, with the missing end drawn from the germline J gene. The V and J ends lost 3 bases and 2 bases respectively, with 11 bases between them. CDR1 KGHPV and CDR2 FQNQEV come from the germline V gene (reference sequence). The CDR3 has 14 amino acids.